The 26 T cell receptor beta chains presented below share a single source sample, sequenced in a study of T cells expressing NK-cell markers. TCRdb reworked the 5' RACE reads into one entry per CDR3 protein, no DNA. This table holds approximately 150,000 distinct CDR3 sequences. Sequencing input: blood T cells: a sorted CD56 or NKG2C T cell subset, CD4+ or CD8+ T cells, or bulk PBMC T cells (not recorded which). These receptors were taken from a young man in good health.

The chain combines TRBV29-1 with TRBJ2-1; no DNA is available, so the TRBD1 call from TCRdb remains unchecked. This CDR3 spans 14 amino acids. The germline gives CDR1 SQVTM, CDR2 ANQGSEA. The CDR3 spells CSGVGGTSYNEQFF.

V gene TRBV5-6 combines with J gene TRBJ2-1. Per germline, CDR1 SGHDT and CDR2 YYEEEE. The CDR3 spans 11 residues. The CDR3 here is CASSLFDEQFF.

The chain links TRBV5-1 to TRBJ2-7; TCRdb names TRBD1, which stays unverified in the absence of DNA. The CDR3 runs 16 residues. Germline V gene sequence: CDR1 SGHRS, CDR2 YFSETQ. CDR3 protein: CASSLAGDEVYYEQYF.

The chain is built from TRBV5-1 and TRBJ2-1; there is no DNA to check the TCRdb D call of TRBD1. The CDR3 is made up of 16 amino acids. Per the germline V gene, CDR1 is SGHRS and CDR2 is YFSETQ. The CDR3 sequence is CASSLYRINTGDEQFF.

This chain uses TRBV3-1 with TRBJ1-1; TCRdb indicates TRBD1, and absent DNA this call remains unverified. The CDR3 contains 15 residues. Germline-derived CDR1 and CDR2 are LGHDT and YNNKEL (reference sequence). CDR3 sequence: CASSQETGPGSEAFF.

The chain is built from TRBV10-3 and TRBJ2-7; the D call of TRBD2 rests on TCRdb alone, since no DNA is present to check it. The CDR3 totals 21 residues. CDR1 and CDR2 (germline): ENHRY, SYGVKD. The CDR3 region is CAISYNLGTSGASWTAYEQYF.

The chain is built from TRBV7-9 and TRBJ2-7; as DNA is missing, the TRBD1 call by TCRdb cannot be tested. The germline gives CDR1 SEHNR, CDR2 FQNEAQ (reference sequence). This CDR3 has 16 residues. The CDR3: CASSKPTGASSYEQYF.

CDR3 sequence: CASSQSPGQGGSAGELFF. This chain connects TRBV4-2 to TRBJ2-2; there is no DNA to check the TCRdb D call of TRBD1. There are 18 residues in the CDR3. Germline CDR1 and CDR2: LGHNA and YNFKEQ.

The chain employs TRBV19 and TRBJ2-3; TCRdb's D call of TRBD2 is untestable without DNA. Germline V gene data show CDR1 as LNHDA and CDR2 as SQIVND (reference sequence). The CDR3 is 14 amino acids. CDR3 region: CASRDRDSPDTQYF.

This sequence joins TRBV12-3 or TRBV12-4 and TRBJ1-3. This CDR3 is 15 amino acids long. The CDR3 loop is CASSLNRLSGNTIYF.

The rearrangement joins TRBV11-2 to TRBJ2-2; with no DNA, the TCRdb D assignment of TRBD1 cannot be verified. CDR1 is SGHAT and CDR2 is FQNNGV in the germline V gene. The CDR3 totals 17 residues. Here the CDR3 reads CASSLGWGGVSAGELFF.

This chain links TRBV5-4 with TRBJ2-1; TCRdb's D call of TRBD1 is untestable without DNA. CDR1 is SGHNT, CDR2 YYREEE, per germline (reference sequence). The CDR3 length is 14 residues. The chain's CDR3 is CASSFQGGVDEQFF.

The gene calls are TRBV12-3 or TRBV12-4 and TRBJ1-5. This CDR3 has 15 residues. This chain's CDR3 is CASSTLDYSNQPQHF.

The V and J genes are TRBV12-3 or TRBV12-4 and TRBJ1-1; absent DNA, TCRdb's TRBD1 call cannot be checked. CDR3 length equals 14 residues. CDR3 residues: CASSPVGGPTEAFF.

V gene TRBV2 combines with J gene TRBJ2-2; no DNA is available, so the TRBD2 call from TCRdb remains unchecked. Germline CDR1 and CDR2: SNHLY and FYNNEI. This CDR3 spans 18 amino acids. The CDR3 sequence: CASSHGGLAVKNTGELFF.

The chain has TRBV10-3 and TRBJ2-5. The CDR3 contains 14 residues. The germline V gene encodes CDR1 ENHRY and CDR2 SYGVKD. CDR3 amino acids: CAIRAVGTQETQYF.

V and J are TRBV10-3 and TRBJ2-1; TCRdb calls TRBD2, which cannot be checked without DNA. Per germline, CDR1 ENHRY and CDR2 SYGVKD. The CDR3 is 16 residues long. The CDR3 spells CAISEPEGPKAREQFF.

The gene calls are TRBV10-3 and TRBJ1-2; the D gene TCRdb calls, TRBD1, cannot be checked with no DNA. From germline, CDR1 is ENHRY and CDR2 SYGVKD. This CDR3 region has 16 residues. CDR3 sequence reads: CAISDPRGRSWYGYTF.

V is TRBV5-1 and J is TRBJ2-1; the D call of TRBD1 rests on TCRdb alone, since no DNA is present to check it. The CDR3 is made up of 14 amino acids. CDR1 is SGHRS and CDR2 is YFSETQ in the germline V gene. CDR3 in amino acids: CASSRKQGGNEQFF.

This chain connects TRBV10-3 to TRBJ2-7; the D gene TCRdb calls, TRBD1, cannot be checked with no DNA. Germline CDR1 reads ENHRY; CDR2 reads SYGVKD. CDR3 length: 17 residues. The CDR3 here is CAISESTPGTVSYEQYF.

This sequence joins TRBV7-2 and TRBJ2-7; the D call from TCRdb, TRBD1, cannot be confirmed without DNA. The CDR3 has 13 amino acids. Germline lookup yields CDR1 SGHTA and CDR2 FQGNSA. CDR3 region: CASSSRGPYEQYF.

V is TRBV7-2 and J is TRBJ2-3; there is no DNA to check the TCRdb D call of TRBD1. Germline V CDR1 and CDR2: SGHTA, FQGNSA. The CDR3 consists of 15 residues. CDR3 residues: CASSPGQGIPDTQYF.

The genes are TRBV30 and TRBJ2-1; TCRdb calls TRBD1, which cannot be checked without DNA. Germline CDR1 GTSNPN, CDR2 SVGIG (reference sequence). CDR3 length: 11 amino acids. The CDR3 here is CAWRFRTEQFF.

The chain recombines TRBV20-1 with TRBJ2-5; TCRdb names TRBD1, which stays unverified in the absence of DNA. Germline V gives CDR1 DFQATT, CDR2 SNEGSKA (reference sequence). The CDR3 is 14 amino acids. This chain's CDR3 is CSARPNEGGETQYF.

This chain uses TRBV7-2 with TRBJ2-7; without DNA, the TCRdb call of TRBD1 cannot be checked. The CDR3 totals 15 residues. Per the germline V gene, CDR1 is SGHTA and CDR2 is FQGNSA. This CDR3 reads CASSSPLDGAYEQYF.

The chain is built from TRBV7-8 and TRBJ1-5; TCRdb's D call, TRBD1, is unchecked because there is no DNA. Germline lookup yields CDR1 SGHVS and CDR2 FQNEAQ. This CDR3 comprises 14 residues. CDR3 protein: CASSQSPPGQPQHF. Together with reference TRBV7-8 and TRBJ1-5, the CDR3 gives the full variable domain: GAGVSQSPRYKVAKRGQDVALRCDPISGHVSLFWYQQALGQGPEFLTYFQNEAQLDKSGLPSDRFFAERPEGSVSTLKIQRTQQEDSAVYLCASSQSPPGQPQHFGDGTRLSIL.